Below, 8 T cell receptor beta chains from the same sample are listed, as sequenced in a study of early T cells in non-severe SARS-CoV-2 infection. One entry per CDR3 protein results from TCRdb running MiXCR on the 5' RACE reads. Among approximately 110,000 distinct CDR3 sequences listed, 15% were seen once. Sequencing was performed on whole blood. These receptors were collected from an adult who was a healthcare worker with PCR-confirmed SARS-CoV-2 infection or an uninfected control (not recorded which).

This clonotype was seen once. A much bigger clone sits one base away, suggesting this may be a read error. This chain joins TRBV2 and TRBJ2-3; D is undetermined. Germline V gives CDR1 SNHLY, CDR2 FYNNEI. There are 14 residues in the CDR3. Here the CDR3 DNA reads TGTGCCAGCAGTGGGAGCATAAACACAGATACGCAGAATTTT. Translating gives CASSGSINTDTQNF.

The chain couples TRBV30 to TRBJ2-7; 7 positions match TRBD2. The CDR3 is 13 amino acids. Trimming took 1 base from V and 2 from J; bases not matched to a gene: 2. The germline gives CDR1 GTSNPN, CDR2 SVGIG (reference sequence). CDR3 loop: CAWSASGTYEQYF. In DNA, the CDR3 is TGTGCCTGGAGTGCTAGCGGCACCTACGAGCAGTACTTC.

This clonotype was seen a few times. V and J are TRBV3-1 and TRBJ1-6; D is perhaps TRBD1 (6 bases). V shed 4 bases and J shed 6 bases, with 13 bases lying between them. This CDR3 is 15 amino acids long. The germline gives CDR1 LGHDT, CDR2 YNNKEL (reference sequence). CDR3 DNA: TGTGCCAGCAGCCCTGTGGGACACCCTAATTCACCCCTCCACTTT. Amino acids: CASSPVGHPNSPLHF.

This clonotype came up a few times. The chain links TRBV10-2 to TRBJ2-3; D is perhaps TRBD2 (6 bases). This CDR3 region has 14 residues. Germline-derived CDR1 and CDR2 are WSHSY and SAAADI. V was clipped by 7 bases and J by 2 bases, with 13 bases between them. CDR3 nucleotides: TGCGCCAGCATCAGCCGGGGGACCACAGATACGCAGTATTTT. Translated: CASISRGTTDTQYF.

This clonotype has a handful of counts. The CDR3 region is CASSPQRLDSRTQYF. CDR3 in DNA: TGTGCCAGCAGTCCGCAAAGGCTAGATTCGAGAACCCAGTACTTC. The rearrangement joins TRBV6-1 to TRBJ2-5, with D unresolved. The germline V gene encodes CDR1 MNHNS and CDR2 SASEGT. The V end was cut by 5 bases, the J end by 8 bases, with 21 bases between. The CDR3 consists of 15 residues.

This clonotype showed up many times. The chain employs TRBV5-1 and TRBJ1-1, with a weak D call TRBD1 (6 bases). Germline loops: CDR1 SGHRS, CDR2 YFSETQ. V lost 2 bases, J lost 3 bases, and 11 bases lay in between. This CDR3 has 14 amino acids. The CDR3 region is CASSLWGLDTEAFF. The CDR3 DNA sequence: TGCGCCAGCAGCTTATGGGGGCTCGACACTGAAGCTTTCTTT.

V and J are TRBV7-8 and TRBJ1-6, with 7 bases identical to TRBD1. The CDR3 length is 19 residues. V dropped 6 bases and J dropped 0; count of bases not matched to a gene: 14. Germline V gene lookup returns CDR1 SGHVS and CDR2 FQNEAQ. Here the CDR3 reads CASSPTGSLLYSYNSPLHF. CDR3 DNA sequence: TGTGCCAGCAGTCCGACAGGGTCCCTACTTTACTCCTATAATTCACCCCTCCACTTT.

This clonotype has more than one count but fewer than ten. The chain employs TRBV12-3 or TRBV12-4 and TRBJ1-1; D is ambiguous. The CDR3 consists of 11 residues. V was pared by 2 bases and J by 4 bases, with 2 bases between. The CDR3 nucleotides are TGTGCCAGCAGTTTAAGCACTGAAGCTTTCTTT. Its translation is CASSLSTEAFF.